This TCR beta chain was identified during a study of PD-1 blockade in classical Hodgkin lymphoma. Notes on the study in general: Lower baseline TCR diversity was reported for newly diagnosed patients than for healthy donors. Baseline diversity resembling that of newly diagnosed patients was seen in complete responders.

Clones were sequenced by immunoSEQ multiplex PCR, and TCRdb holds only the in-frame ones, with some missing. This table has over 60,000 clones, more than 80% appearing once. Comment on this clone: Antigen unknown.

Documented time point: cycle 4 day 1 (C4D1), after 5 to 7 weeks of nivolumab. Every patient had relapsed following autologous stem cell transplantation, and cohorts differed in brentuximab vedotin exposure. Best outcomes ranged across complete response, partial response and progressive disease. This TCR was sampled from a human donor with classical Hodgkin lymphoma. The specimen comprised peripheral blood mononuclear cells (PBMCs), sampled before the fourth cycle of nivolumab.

The CDR3 sequence is CASSSQGELTDTQYF. The CDR3 DNA follows: TGCGCCAGCAGCTCTCAGGGGGAATTGACAGATACGCAGTATTTT. V and J are TRBV5-1 and TRBJ2-3, with TRBD1 matching over 7 bases. Germline V gene lookup returns CDR1 SGHRS and CDR2 YFSETQ. The CDR3 sequence is 15 residues long. The trim removed 3 bases at V and 3 bases at J, leaving 7 bases unmatched.